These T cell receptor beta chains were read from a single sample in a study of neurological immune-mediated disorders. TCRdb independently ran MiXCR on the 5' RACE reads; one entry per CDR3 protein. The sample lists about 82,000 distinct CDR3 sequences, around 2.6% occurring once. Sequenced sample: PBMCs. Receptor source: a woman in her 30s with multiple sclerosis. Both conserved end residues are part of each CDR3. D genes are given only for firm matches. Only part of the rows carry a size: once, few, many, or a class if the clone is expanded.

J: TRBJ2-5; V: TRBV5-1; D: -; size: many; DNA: TGCGCCAGCAGCCCACCGGACCCCGAAGAGACCCAGTACTTC; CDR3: CASSPPDPEETQYF
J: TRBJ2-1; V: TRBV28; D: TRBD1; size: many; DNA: TGTGCCAGCAGTCTGATCGCGGGACAGGGCCACAATGAGCAGTTCTTC; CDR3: CASSLIAGQGHNEQFF
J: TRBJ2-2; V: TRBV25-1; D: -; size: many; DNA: TGTGCCAGCAGTGGTGGACTACTGACGGGGGAGCTGTTTTTT; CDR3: CASSGGLLTGELFF
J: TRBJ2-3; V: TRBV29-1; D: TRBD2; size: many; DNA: TGCAGCGTAAATAGCGGGAGGGTTGATACAGATACGCAGTATTTT; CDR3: CSVNSGRVDTDTQYF
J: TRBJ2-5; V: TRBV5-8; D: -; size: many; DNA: TGTGCCAGCAGCCTCTCGTCCCAAGGGGAGACCCAGTACTTC; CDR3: CASSLSSQGETQYF
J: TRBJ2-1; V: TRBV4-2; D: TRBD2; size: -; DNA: TGTGCCAGCAGCCAAGATGTTCCTGCGGGAGGGGGTAATGAGCAGTTCTTC; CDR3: CASSQDVPAGGGNEQFF
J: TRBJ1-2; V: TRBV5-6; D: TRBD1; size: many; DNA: TGTGCCAGCAGCTGGGGACAGCCGTCCTATGGCTACACCTTC; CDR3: CASSWGQPSYGYTF
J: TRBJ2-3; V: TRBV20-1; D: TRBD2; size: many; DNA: TGCAGTGCTAGAGCTTGGGGCGGGGGGCCAGATACGCAGTATTTT; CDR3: CSARAWGGGPDTQYF
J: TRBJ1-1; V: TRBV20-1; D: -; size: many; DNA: TGCAGTGCTCCCTCTGGGCAGTTGGGTGAAGCTTTCTTT; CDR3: CSAPSGQLGEAFF
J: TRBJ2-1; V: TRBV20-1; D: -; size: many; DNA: TGCAGTGCTGGAGGGGTAAAGGGGGGACTGGACTACAATGAGCAGTTCTTC; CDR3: CSAGGVKGGLDYNEQFF
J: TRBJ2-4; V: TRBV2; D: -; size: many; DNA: TGTGCCAGCAGTTTTGGACAGAAAAACATTCAGTACTTC; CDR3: CASSFGQKNIQYF
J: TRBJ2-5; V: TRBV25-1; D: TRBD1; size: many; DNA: TGTGCCAGCAGTGAATTGGGACAGGGAGAAGAGACCCAGTACTTC; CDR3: CASSELGQGEETQYF
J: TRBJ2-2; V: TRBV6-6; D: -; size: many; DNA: TGTGCCAGCAGTTACTCGAAGGGGACCGGGGAGCTGTTTTTT; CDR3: CASSYSKGTGELFF
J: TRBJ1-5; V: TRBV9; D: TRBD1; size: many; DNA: TGTGCCAGCAGCATGCATGGGACAGCAGGTCAGCCCCAGCATTTT; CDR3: CASSMHGTAGQPQHF
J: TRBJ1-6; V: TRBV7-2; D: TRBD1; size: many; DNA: TGTGCCAGCAGCTTTGGGACAGGGGGTTCACCCCTCCACTTT; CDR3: CASSFGTGGSPLHF
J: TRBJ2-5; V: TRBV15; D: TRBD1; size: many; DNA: TGTGCCACCAGCAAAACAGGGGCTCTCGGGGAGACCCAGTACTTC; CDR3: CATSKTGALGETQYF
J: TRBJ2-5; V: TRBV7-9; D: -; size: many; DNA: TGTGCCAGCAGCTGGGGGCCGAACCAAGAGACCCAGTACTTC; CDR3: CASSWGPNQETQYF
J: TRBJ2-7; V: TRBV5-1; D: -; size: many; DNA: TGCGCCAGCAGCTTGGCTCCGCGGGTGGCCTACGAGCAGTACTTC; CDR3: CASSLAPRVAYEQYF
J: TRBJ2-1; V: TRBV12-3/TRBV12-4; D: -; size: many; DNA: TGTGCCAGCAGTTCACTGCGCGGTGAGCAGTTCTTC; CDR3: CASSSLRGEQFF
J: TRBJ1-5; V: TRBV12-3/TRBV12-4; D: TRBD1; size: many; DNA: TGTGCCAGCAGCGGACCGGGACAGGGAGTTGGCCAGCCCCAGCATTTT; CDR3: CASSGPGQGVGQPQHF
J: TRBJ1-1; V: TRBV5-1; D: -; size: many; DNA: TGCGCCAGCAGCTTGGTTGTAGGGCCCCAAGCGGCTTTCTTT; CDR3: CASSLVVGPQAAFF
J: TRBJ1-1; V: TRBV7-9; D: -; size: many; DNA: TGTGCCAGCACCTGGACGAACACTGAAGCTTTCTTT; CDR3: CASTWTNTEAFF
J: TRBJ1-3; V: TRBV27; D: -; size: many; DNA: TGTGCCAGCAGTTTATCGGGGCGTCGAAGCTCTGGAAACACCATATATTTT; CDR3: CASSLSGRRSSGNTIYF
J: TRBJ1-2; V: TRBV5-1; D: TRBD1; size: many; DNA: TGCGCCAGCAGCTTAGAAACAGGGGCCCTAAACTATGGCTACACCTTC; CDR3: CASSLETGALNYGYTF
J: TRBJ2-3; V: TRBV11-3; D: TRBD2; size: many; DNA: TGTGCCAGCAGCCCCGGGACTAGCGGGAGTCGAAATACGCAGTATTTT; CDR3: CASSPGTSGSRNTQYF
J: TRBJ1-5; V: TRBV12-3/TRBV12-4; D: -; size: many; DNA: TGTGCCAGCAGTTTCGCCGGGGCGGGTCAGCCCCAGCATTTT; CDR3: CASSFAGAGQPQHF
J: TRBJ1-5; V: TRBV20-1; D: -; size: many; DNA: TGCAGTGCTAGAGATGAAGCTAGCAATCAGCCCCAGCATTTT; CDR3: CSARDEASNQPQHF
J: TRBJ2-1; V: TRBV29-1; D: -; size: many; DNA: TGCAGCGCCTCGACTGGCAATGAGCAGTTCTTC; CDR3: CSASTGNEQFF
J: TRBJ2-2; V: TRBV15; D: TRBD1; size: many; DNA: TGTGCCACCAGCAGACAAGGACAGGGGAACACCGGGGAGCTGTTTTTT; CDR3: CATSRQGQGNTGELFF
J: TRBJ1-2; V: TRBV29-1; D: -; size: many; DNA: TGCAGCGTCGGATTCAGTGGCTACACCTTC; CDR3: CSVGFSGYTF
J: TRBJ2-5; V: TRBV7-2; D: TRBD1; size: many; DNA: TGTGCCAGCAGCCGGATGGACAGGAACCAAGAGACCCAGTACTTC; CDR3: CASSRMDRNQETQYF
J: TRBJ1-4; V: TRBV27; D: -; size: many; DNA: TGTGCCAGCAGTTTATCAGGACGAAGCCCTGAAAAACTGTTTTTT; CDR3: CASSLSGRSPEKLFF
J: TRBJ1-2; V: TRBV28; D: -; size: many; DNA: TGTGCCAGCAGTCGCACCCGGGCCGACGAGGGTGGCTACACCTTC; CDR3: CASSRTRADEGGYTF
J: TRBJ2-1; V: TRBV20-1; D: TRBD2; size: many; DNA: TGCAGTGTCTCTAGCGGTACCTACAATGAGCAGTTCTTC; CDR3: CSVSSGTYNEQFF
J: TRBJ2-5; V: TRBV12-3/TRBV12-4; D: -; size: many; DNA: TGTGCCAGCAGTCAGACAAGGGAGACCCAGTACTTC; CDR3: CASSQTRETQYF
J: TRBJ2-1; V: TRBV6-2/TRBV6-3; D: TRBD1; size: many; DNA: TGTGCCAGCAGTTCGGGACAGGGGGAATCCGATGAGCAGTTCTTC; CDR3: CASSSGQGESDEQFF
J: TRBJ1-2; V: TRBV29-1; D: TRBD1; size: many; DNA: TGCAGCGTTGCTGCGGGACAGGGGATGAATGGCTACACCTTC; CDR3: CSVAAGQGMNGYTF
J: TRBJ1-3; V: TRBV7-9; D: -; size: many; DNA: TGTGCCAGCAGCTTAGAGGGACTGAGGAGCTCTGGAGAAACCATATATTTT; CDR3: CASSLEGLRSSGETIYF
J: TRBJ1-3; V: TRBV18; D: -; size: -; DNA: TGTGCCAGCTCACCAGACGGAAACACCATATATTTT; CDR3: CASSPDGNTIYF
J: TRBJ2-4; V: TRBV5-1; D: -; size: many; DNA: TGCGCCAGCATGGGACTAGCCAAAAACATTCAGTACTTC; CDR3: CASMGLAKNIQYF
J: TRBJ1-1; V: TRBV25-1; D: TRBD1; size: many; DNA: TGTGCCAGCAGTGCGACAGGGATGAACACTGAAGCTTTCTTT; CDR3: CASSATGMNTEAFF
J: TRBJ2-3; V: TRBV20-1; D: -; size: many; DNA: TGCAGTGCTAGCGGGGCGGCAGATACGCAGTATTTT; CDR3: CSASGAADTQYF
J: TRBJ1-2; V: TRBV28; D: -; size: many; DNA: TGTGCCAGCAGTCTCTCTAACTATGGCTACACCTTC; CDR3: CASSLSNYGYTF
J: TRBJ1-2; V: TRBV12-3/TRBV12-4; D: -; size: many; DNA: TGTGCCAGCAGCGGGACATTCGGTTTGGGCTACACCTTC; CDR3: CASSGTFGLGYTF
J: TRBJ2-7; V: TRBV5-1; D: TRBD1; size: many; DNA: TGCGCCAGCAGCTTGGTCACAGGGGGCTGGCGCGAGCAGTACTTC; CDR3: CASSLVTGGWREQYF
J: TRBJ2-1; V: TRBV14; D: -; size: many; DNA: TGTGCCAGCAGGGCGAACGGGGACAATGAGCAGTTCTTC; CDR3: CASRANGDNEQFF
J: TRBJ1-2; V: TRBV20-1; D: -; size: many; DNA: TGCAGTGCTCCCCGGGACTATGGCTACACCTTC; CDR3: CSAPRDYGYTF
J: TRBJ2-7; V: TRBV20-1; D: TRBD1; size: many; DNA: TGCAGTGCGAGGGACAGGAGAAGCTCCTACGAGCAGTACTTC; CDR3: CSARDRRSSYEQYF
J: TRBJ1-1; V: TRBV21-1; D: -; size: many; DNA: TGTGCCAGCAGCAAAGAGTCAGGCAGGGCGAACACTGAAGCTTTCTTT; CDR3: CASSKESGRANTEAFF
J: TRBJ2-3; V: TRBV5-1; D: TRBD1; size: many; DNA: TGCGCCAGCAGCTCAAGTTGGACAGGGGCTTCAGATACGCAGTATTTT; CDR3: CASSSSWTGASDTQYF
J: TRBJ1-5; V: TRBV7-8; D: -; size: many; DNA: TGTGCCAGCAGCTTAGACCCCTCCAATAGCAATCAGCCCCAGCATTTT; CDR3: CASSLDPSNSNQPQHF
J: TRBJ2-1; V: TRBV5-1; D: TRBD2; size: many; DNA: TGCGCCAGCAGCCCCTGGACTAGTGGATCCGATGAGCAGTTCTTC; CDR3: CASSPWTSGSDEQFF
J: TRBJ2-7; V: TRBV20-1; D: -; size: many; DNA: TGCAGTGCTAGATCGGCGGGTGATCTAAGGGAGCAGTACTTC; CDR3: CSARSAGDLREQYF